This paragraph reports one T cell receptor beta chain. From the germline J gene comes the end of the CDR3, since the read stops 3 residues before it. The CDR3 length is 14 residues. Germline V gives CDR1 SGHTA, CDR2 FQGNSA. Libraries were prepared by immunoSEQ multiplex PCR; TCRdb keeps only in-frame clonotypes and omits some of them. The sample table includes tens of thousands of clones. This entry belongs to a study of T cells in women clearing cervical HPV infection. Across the study: Case blood was drawn when the lesion was first found; control blood after infection became undetectable. HLA type stays a possible confounder, typing being limited.

All donors had a single incident cervical HPV16 infection, not prevalent. This receptor was taken from a woman aged 18 to 75 with a cervical HPV16 infection that either progressed to CIN3+ or cleared (not recorded which). This chain links TRBV7-2 with TRBJ2-5; 9 positions match TRBD2. Input material: blood buffy coat. CDR3 DNA, as far as it was read: TGTGCCAGCAGCTTAGTTCAGCGGGGGGCCACC. Translating gives CASSLVQRGAT. The full CDR3 protein is CASSLVQRGATQYF. The variable domain in full, with the rest retrieved from reference TRBV7-2 and TRBJ2-5, is GAGVSQSPSNKVTEKGKDVELRCDPISGHTALYWYRQSLGQGLEFLIYFQGNSAPDKSGLPSDRFSAERTGGSVSTLTIQRTQQEDSAVYLCASSLVQRGATQYFGPGTRLLVL.